These 6 T cell receptor beta chains came from one sample sequenced in a study of metastatic and nonmetastatic thyroid tumors. No patient received treatment before thyroid surgery. MiXCR was used by TCRdb to re-call the PCR reads. The table shows some 31,000 clones, with more than 3.5% occurring only once. The sequenced sample consisted of blood. These receptors all stem from a female donor with papillary thyroid cancer or a benign thyroid nodule (not recorded which). Some clones in this sample may be carry-over from other donors' samples.

At least ten counts were recorded for this clone. This sequence joins TRBV7-9 and TRBJ1-2; 10 nucleotides agree with TRBD1. V was clipped by 8 bases and J by 3 bases; unmatched bases: 12. The germline V gene encodes CDR1 SEHNR and CDR2 FQNEAQ (reference sequence). The CDR3 extends over 16 amino acids. CDR3 sequence (DNA): TGTGCCAGCGGCGGGGACAGGGGCGCATTCGACTATGGCTACACCTTC. Translating it yields CASGGDRGAFDYGYTF.

V usage is TRBV20-1 and J usage is TRBJ1-3; D is possibly TRBD1 (6 bases). Germline V gives CDR1 DFQATT, CDR2 SNEGSKA (reference sequence). The CDR3 is made up of 14 amino acids. V lost 5 bases and J lost 6, with 17 bases in between. Here the CDR3 reads CSAPERTVVNTIYF. The CDR3 DNA reads TGCAGTGCTCCAGAACGGACAGTGGTAAACACCATATATTTT.

This clone was observed a handful of times. The V call is TRBV6-4, the J call TRBJ1-1, with D possibly being TRBD1 (6 bases). CDR3 length: 12 residues. Trimming pared 11 bases from V and 6 bases from J, leaving 16 bases between. From germline, CDR1 is MRHNA and CDR2 SNTAGT. The CDR3 region is CASLGARSEAFF. CDR3 in DNA: TGTGCCTCCTTGGGGGCACGCTCTGAAGCTTTCTTT.

In its sample, this clone was seen a few times. V and J are TRBV6-6 and TRBJ1-2, with D possibly matching TRBD1 (6 bases). Trimming removed 0 bases at V and 0 bases at J, with 8 bases between. CDR3 size: 15 residues. Germline CDR1 reads MNHNY; CDR2 reads SVGAGI (reference sequence). CDR3 bases: TGTGCCAGCAGTTACTCACGGACAGCTAACTATGGCTACACCTTC. Protein sequence: CASSYSRTANYGYTF.

This clone was counted many times. Within the sample, other DNA sequences also encode this same CDR3. This rearrangement joins TRBV16 to TRBJ1-1; the match to TRBD1 covers 9 bases. The V gene end was trimmed by 4 bases and the J gene end by 4 bases; junction bases not matched to a gene: 7. Per germline, CDR1 KGHSY and CDR2 FQNENV. There are 15 residues in the CDR3. CDR3: CASSPHRGPTTEAFF. CDR3 nucleotide sequence: TGTGCCAGCAGCCCGCACAGGGGGCCCACCACTGAAGCTTTCTTT.

A single count supports this clone. The gene calls are TRBV12-3 or TRBV12-4 and TRBJ1-1; unclear D gene. V lost 9 bases and J 4 bases, leaving 18 bases between the germline ends. CDR3 size: 14 residues. The CDR3 loop reads CASRLHGRVTEAFF. Here the CDR3 DNA reads TGTGCCAGTCGTTTACATGGTCGGGTCACTGAAGCTTTCTTT.